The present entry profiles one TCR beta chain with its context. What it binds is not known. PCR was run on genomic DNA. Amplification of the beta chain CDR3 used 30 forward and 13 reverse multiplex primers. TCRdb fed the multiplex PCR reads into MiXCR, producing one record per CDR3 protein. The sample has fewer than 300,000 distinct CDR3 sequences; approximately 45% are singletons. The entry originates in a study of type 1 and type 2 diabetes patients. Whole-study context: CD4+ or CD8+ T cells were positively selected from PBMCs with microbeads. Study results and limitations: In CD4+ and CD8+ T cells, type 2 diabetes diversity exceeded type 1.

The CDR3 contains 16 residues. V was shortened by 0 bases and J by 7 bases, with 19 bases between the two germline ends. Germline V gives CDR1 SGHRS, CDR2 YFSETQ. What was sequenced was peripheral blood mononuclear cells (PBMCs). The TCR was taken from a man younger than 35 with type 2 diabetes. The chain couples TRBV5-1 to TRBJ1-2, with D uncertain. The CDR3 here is CASSLVTAGLAGGYTF. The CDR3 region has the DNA TGCGCCAGCAGCTTGGTTACGGCAGGCCTAGCTGGTGGCTACACCTTC.